The table lists the clone carrying this T cell receptor beta chain with a few counts. The data were obtained in a study of PD-1 blockade in mismatch repair-deficient tumors. Clones were sequenced by immunoSEQ multiplex PCR, and TCRdb holds only the in-frame ones, with some missing. The repertoire holds about 120,000 clones, with roughly 86% as singletons. Looked up from germline, CDR1 is LNHDA and CDR2 is SQIVND (reference sequence). V was trimmed by 3 bases and J by 4 bases, leaving 3 bases between them. The CDR3 totals 11 residues. Specimen: peripheral blood, collected just under 74 weeks after starting pembrolizumab. This receptor was taken from an adult with mismatch repair-deficient cancer. V is TRBV19 and J is TRBJ1-1; D gene ambiguous. The CDR3 region is CASSIATEAFF. CDR3 coding DNA: TGTGCCAGTAGTATTGCCACTGAAGCTTTCTTT.